The clone carrying this T cell receptor (beta chain) showed up just a few times. Its antigen is currently unknown. This CDR3 region has 13 residues. From germline, CDR1 is MNHNS and CDR2 SASEGT. The V gene lost 5 bases and the J gene lost 1 base, with 8 bases spanning the gap. Treatment in this sample: roughly 10-day PBMC culture with coronavirus spike peptide pools or control peptides (ViraFEST assay). Cultured CD4+ T cells had their DNA profiled by the Oncomine TCR Beta short-read assay. In TCRdb, the PCR reads were re-called with MiXCR into one record per CDR3 protein. The sample has 20,000 to 25,000 distinct CDR3 sequences; roughly 40% are singletons. This sample was included in a study of vaccination and CD4 T cells after COVID-19. Background on the study: Participants were given two doses of BNT162b2 or mRNA-1273 vaccine. At a median approximately 100 days (range 35 to 161) after diagnosis, post-COVID samples were drawn.

The TCR originated in a human donor who received a COVID-19 vaccine. Sequencing was performed on CD4+ T cells from blood, cultured in vitro, taken before SARS-CoV-2 vaccination. The rearrangement links TRBV6-1 to TRBJ2-5; D is unclear. This CDR3 is CASSLNLQETQYF. CDR3 DNA sequence: TGTGCCAGCAGTCTAAACCTCCAAGAGACCCAGTACTTC.